This paragraph reports one TCR beta chain. Clones were read by immunoSEQ multiplex PCR, and TCRdb kept only the in-frame ones, dropping some. The table lists some 410,000 clones, roughly 90% of them singletons, with about 1.7% in the top ten. This specimen comes from a study of Ad26.COV2.S vaccination and SARS-CoV-2 variants. The CDR3 has 20 residues. After removal of 3 bases from V and 6 bases from J, the junction contained 21 bases not matched to a gene. CDR1 LGHNA and CDR2 YSLEER come from the germline V gene. Described treatment: approximately 18 received Ad26.COV2.S at low or high dose, single or two shots; roughly five received placebo; per-sample allocation not given. Specimen acquisition occurred on day 63 following the initial vaccine or placebo injection.

The receptor's source is a person aged 18-65 years who received the Ad26.COV2.S COVID-19 vaccine or a placebo. This specimen was peripheral blood, taken in a trial of Ad26.COV2.S vaccine versus placebo. V and J are TRBV4-3 and TRBJ2-2, with TRBD1 matching over 8 bases. CDR3 nucleotides: TGCGCCAGCAGCCAGAGGGGACAGGCCCCTAGGGACCGTGGCGCCGGGGAGCTGTTTTTT. It specifies CASSQRGQAPRDRGAGELFF.